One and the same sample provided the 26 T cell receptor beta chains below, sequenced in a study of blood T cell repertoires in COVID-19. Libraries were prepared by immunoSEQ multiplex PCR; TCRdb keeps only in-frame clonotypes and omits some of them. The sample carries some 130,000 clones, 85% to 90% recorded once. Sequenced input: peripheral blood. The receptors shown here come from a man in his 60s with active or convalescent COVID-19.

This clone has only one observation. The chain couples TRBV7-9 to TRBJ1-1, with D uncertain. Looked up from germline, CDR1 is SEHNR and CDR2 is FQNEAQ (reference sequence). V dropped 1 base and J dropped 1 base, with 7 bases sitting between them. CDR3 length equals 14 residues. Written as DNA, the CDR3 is TGTGCCAGCAGCTTAGGACAATCGAACACTGAAGCTTTCTTT. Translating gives CASSLGQSNTEAFF.

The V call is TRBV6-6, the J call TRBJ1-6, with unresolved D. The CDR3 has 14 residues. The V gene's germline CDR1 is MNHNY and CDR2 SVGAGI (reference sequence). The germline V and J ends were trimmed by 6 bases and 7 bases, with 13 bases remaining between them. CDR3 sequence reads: CASSPPVENSPLHF. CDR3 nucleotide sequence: TGTGCCAGCAGCCCCCCAGTTGAAAATTCACCCCTCCACTTT.

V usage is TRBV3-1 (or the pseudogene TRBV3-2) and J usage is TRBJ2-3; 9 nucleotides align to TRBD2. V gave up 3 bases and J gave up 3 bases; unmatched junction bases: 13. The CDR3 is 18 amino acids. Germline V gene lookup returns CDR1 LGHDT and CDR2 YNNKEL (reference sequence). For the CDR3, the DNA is TGTGCCAGCAGCCACCCTACTGGAGCGGGGGGATTAACAGATACGCAGTATTTT. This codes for CASSHPTGAGGLTDTQYF.

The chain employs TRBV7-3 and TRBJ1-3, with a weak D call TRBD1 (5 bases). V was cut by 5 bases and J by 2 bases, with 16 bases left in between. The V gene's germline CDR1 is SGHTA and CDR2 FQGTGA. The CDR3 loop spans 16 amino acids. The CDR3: CASSQFAGGTGNTIYF. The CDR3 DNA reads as TGTGCCAGCAGCCAGTTTGCCGGGGGGACTGGAAACACCATATATTTT.

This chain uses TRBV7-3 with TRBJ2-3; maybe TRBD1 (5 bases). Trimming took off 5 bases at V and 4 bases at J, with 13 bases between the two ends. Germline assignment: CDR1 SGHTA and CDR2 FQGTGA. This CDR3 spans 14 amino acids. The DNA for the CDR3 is TGTGCCAGCAGCCCTCAAGGGGCCCCAGATACGCAGTATTTT. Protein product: CASSPQGAPDTQYF.

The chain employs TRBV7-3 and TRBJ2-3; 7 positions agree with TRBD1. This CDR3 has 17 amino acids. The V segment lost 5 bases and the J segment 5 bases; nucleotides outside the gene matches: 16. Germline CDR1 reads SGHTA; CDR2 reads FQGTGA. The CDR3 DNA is TGTGCCAGCAGCCTCCAAGCACAGGGCAGGGGGATAGATACGCAGTATTTT. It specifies CASSLQAQGRGIDTQYF.

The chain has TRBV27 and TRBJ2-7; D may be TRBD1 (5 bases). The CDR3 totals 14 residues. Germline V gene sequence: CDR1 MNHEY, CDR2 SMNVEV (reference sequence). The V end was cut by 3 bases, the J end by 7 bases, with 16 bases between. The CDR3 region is CASSLMDTQGEQYF. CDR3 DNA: TGTGCCAGCAGTTTGATGGACACCCAAGGGGAGCAGTACTTC.

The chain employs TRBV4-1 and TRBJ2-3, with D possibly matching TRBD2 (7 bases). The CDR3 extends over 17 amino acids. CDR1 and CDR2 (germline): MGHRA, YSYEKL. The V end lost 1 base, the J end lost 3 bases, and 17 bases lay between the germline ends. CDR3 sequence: CASSQGRGGAVTDTQYF. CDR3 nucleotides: TGCGCCAGCAGCCAAGGGAGAGGGGGGGCCGTTACAGATACGCAGTATTTT.

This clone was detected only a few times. CDR3 nucleotide sequence: TGTGCCAGCAGCCAAGTCCCTCCTTCCCTTAATTCACCCCTCCACTTT. It translates to CASSQVPPSLNSPLHF. This chain links TRBV3-1 (or the pseudogene TRBV3-2) with TRBJ1-6, with D hard to call. Per germline, CDR1 LGHDT and CDR2 YNNKEL (reference sequence). V was shortened by 1 base and J by 6 bases, with 13 bases between the two germline ends. This CDR3 is built from 16 residues.

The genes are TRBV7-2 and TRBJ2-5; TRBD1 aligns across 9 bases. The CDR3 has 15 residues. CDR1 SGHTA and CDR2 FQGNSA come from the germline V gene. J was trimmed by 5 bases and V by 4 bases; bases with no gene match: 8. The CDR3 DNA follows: TGTGCCAGCAGCTCACACAGGGGGCCCCTGGAGACCCAGTACTTC. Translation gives CASSSHRGPLETQYF.

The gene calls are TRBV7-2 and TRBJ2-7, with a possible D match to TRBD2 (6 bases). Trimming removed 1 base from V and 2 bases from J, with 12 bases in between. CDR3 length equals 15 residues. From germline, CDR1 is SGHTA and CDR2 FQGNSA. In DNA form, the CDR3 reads TGTGCCAGCAGCTTAGGGGCGGGGTCTACCTACGAGCAGTACTTC. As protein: CASSLGAGSTYEQYF.

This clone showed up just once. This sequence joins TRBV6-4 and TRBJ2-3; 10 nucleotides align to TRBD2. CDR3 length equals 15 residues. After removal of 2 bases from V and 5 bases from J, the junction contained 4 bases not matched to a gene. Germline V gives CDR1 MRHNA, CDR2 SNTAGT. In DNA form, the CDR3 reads TGTGCCAGCAGTGACAGCGGGGGGGCGGGAGATACGCAGTATTTT. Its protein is CASSDSGGAGDTQYF.

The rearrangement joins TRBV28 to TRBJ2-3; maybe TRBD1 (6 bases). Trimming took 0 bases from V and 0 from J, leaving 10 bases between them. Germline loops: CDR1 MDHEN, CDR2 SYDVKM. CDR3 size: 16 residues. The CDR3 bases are TGTGCCAGCAGTTTATGGGGGACACCGAGCACAGATACGCAGTATTTT. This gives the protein CASSLWGTPSTDTQYF.

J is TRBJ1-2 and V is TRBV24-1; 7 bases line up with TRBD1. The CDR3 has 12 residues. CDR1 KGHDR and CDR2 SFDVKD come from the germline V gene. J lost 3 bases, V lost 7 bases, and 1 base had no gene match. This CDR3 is CATRGQDYGYTF. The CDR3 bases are TGTGCCACCAGAGGACAGGACTATGGCTACACCTTC.

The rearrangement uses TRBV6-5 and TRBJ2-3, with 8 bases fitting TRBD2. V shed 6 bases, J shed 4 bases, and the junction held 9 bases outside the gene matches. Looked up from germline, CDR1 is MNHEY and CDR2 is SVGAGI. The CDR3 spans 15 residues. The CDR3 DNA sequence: TGTGCCAGCAGACGGGGGGGAGCGCCCCCAGATACGCAGTATTTT. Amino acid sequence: CASRRGGAPPDTQYF.

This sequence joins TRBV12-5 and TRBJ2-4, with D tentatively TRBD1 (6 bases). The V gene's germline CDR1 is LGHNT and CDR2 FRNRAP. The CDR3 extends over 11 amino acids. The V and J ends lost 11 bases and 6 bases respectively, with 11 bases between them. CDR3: CALQDRNIQYF. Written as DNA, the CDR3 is TGTGCTTTGCAGGACAGAAACATTCAGTACTTC.

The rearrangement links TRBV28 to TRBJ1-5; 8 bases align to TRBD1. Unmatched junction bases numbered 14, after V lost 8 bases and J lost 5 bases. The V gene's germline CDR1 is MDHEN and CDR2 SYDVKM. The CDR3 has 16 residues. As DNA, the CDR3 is TGTGCCAGCCACACTCTGACAGGGGTTCTGGATCAGCCCCAGCATTTT. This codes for CASHTLTGVLDQPQHF. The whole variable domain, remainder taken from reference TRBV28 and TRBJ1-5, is DVKVTQSSRYLVKRTGEKVFLECVQDMDHENMFWYRQDPGLGLRLIYFSYDVKMKEKGDIPEGYSVSREKKERFSLILESASTNQTSMYLCASHTLTGVLDQPQHFGDGTRLSIL.

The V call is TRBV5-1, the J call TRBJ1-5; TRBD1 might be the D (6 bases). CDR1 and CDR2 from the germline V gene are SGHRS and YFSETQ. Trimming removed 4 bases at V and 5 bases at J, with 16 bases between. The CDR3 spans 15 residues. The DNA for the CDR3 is TGCGCCAGCAGCCCGCACGGGACACCGGATCAGCCCCAGCATTTT. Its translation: CASSPHGTPDQPQHF.

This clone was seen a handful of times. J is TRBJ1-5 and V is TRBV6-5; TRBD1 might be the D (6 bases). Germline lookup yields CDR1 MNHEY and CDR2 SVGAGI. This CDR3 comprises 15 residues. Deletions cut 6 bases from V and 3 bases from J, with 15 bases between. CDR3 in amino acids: CASSLDRNFNQPQHF. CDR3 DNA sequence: TGTGCCAGCAGCCTCGACAGGAACTTCAATCAGCCCCAGCATTTT.

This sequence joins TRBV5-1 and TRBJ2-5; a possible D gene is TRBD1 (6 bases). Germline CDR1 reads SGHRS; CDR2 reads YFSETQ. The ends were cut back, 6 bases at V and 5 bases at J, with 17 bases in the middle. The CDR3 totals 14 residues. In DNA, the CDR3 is TGCGCCAGCAATCCTGGACAGTTTGGGGAGACCCAGTACTTC. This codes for CASNPGQFGETQYF.

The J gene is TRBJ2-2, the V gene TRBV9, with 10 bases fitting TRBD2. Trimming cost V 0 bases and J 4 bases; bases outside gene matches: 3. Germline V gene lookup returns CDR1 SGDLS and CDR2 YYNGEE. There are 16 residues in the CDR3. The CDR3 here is CASSVGAGGPTGELFF. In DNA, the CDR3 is TGTGCCAGCAGCGTAGGAGCGGGAGGGCCCACCGGGGAGCTGTTTTTT.

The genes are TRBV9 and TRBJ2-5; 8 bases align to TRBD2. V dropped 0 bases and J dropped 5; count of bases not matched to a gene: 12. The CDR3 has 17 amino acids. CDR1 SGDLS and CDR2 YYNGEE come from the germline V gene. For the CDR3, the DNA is TGTGCCAGCAGCGTAGCTGGCGGCGGCGGGAGGTTGGAGACCCAGTACTTC. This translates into CASSVAGGGGRLETQYF.

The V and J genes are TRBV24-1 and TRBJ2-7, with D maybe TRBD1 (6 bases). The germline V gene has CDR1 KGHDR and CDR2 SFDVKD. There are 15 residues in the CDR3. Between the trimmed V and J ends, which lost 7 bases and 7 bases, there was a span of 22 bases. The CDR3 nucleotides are TGTGCCACCAGGGAAACCGAGGGGGAGACAGGAGAGCAGTACTTC. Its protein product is CATRETEGETGEQYF.

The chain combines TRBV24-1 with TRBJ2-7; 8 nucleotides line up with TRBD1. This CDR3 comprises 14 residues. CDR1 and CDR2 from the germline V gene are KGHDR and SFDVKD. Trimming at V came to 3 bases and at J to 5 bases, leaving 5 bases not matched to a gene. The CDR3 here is CATSDMDRADEQYF. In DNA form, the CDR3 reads TGTGCCACCAGTGATATGGACAGGGCAGACGAGCAGTACTTC.

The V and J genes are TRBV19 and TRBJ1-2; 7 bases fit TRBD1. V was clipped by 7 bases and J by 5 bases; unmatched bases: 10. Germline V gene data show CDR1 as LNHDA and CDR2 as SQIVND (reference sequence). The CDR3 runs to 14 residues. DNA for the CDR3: TGTGCCAGTACCCCGGGGGGGGGACAGTATGGCTACACCTTC. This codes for CASTPGGGQYGYTF. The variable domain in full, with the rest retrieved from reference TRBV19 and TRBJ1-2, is DGGITQSPKYLFRKEGQNVTLSCEQNLNHDAMYWYRQDPGQGLRLIYYSQIVNDFQKGDIAEGYSVSREKKESFPLTVTSAQKNPTAFYLCASTPGGGQYGYTFGSGTRLTVV.

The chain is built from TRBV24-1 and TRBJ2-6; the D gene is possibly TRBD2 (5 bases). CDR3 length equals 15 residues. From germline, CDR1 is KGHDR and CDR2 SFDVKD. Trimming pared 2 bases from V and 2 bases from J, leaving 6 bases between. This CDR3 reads CATSDWRAGANVLTF. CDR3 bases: TGTGCCACCAGTGATTGGCGGGCTGGGGCCAACGTCCTGACTTTC.